This TCR beta chain came from a study of blood T cell repertoires in COVID-19. Study background: Both acute and convalescent COVID-19 samples were obtained from the United States, Italy and Spain.

The Seattle site enrolled patients during active infection and followed them longitudinally. Per the authors' pipeline: Nucleated cell number was recorded as an estimate derived from reference gene primer amplification. Sequenced by immunoSEQ multiplex PCR; TCRdb stores in-frame clones only, minus some. That table furnishes V, J and clone size, whereas the DNA furnished D and trimming. The sample lists 250,000 to 300,000 clones, just over 90% occurring once. V lost 6 bases to trimming and J lost 5 bases; unmatched junction nucleotides: 4. Germline lookup yields CDR1 MNHEY and CDR2 SMNVEV (reference sequence). The CDR3 sequence is 13 residues long.

The sample comprised peripheral blood. The chain joins TRBV27 to TRBJ1-2, with 9 bases matching TRBD1. This TCR was sampled from a woman younger than 45 with COVID-19, enrolled during active disease. Written as DNA, the CDR3 is TGTGCCAGCAGCCCGGGACAGGGTTATGGCTACACCTTC. Translated, it gives CASSPGQGYGYTF.